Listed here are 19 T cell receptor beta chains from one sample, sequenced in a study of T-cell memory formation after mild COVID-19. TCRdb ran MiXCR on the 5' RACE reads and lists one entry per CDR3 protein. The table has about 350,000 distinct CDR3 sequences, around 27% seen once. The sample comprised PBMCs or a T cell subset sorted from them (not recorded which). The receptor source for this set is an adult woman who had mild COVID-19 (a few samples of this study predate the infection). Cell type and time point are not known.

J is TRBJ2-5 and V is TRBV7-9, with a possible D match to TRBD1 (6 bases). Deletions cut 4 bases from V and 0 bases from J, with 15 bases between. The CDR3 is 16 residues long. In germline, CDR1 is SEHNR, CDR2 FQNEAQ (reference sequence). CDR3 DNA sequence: TGTGCCAGCAGCTCCCTAAGGGCAGGGGACCAAGAGACCCAGTACTTC. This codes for CASSSLRAGDQETQYF.

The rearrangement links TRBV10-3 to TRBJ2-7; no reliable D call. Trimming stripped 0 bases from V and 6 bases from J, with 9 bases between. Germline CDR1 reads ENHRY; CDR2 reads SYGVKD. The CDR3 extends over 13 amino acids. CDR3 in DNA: TGTGCCATCAGTGAGTCTCAGGTTGGCGAGCAGTACTTC. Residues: CAISESQVGEQYF.

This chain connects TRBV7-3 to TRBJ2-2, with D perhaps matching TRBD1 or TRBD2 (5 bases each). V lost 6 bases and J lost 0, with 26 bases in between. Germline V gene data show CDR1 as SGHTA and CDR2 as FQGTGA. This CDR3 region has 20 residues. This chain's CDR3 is CASSKRRGTDSFANTGELFF. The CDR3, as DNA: TGTGCCAGCAGTAAGCGACGAGGGACGGACTCGTTCGCGAACACCGGGGAGCTGTTTTTT. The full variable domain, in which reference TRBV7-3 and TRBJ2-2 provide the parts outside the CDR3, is GAGVSQTPSNKVTEKGKYVELRCDPISGHTALYWYRQSLGQGPEFLIYFQGTGAADDSGLPNDRFFAVRPEGSVSTLKIQRTERGDSAVYLCASSKRRGTDSFANTGELFFGEGSRLTVL.

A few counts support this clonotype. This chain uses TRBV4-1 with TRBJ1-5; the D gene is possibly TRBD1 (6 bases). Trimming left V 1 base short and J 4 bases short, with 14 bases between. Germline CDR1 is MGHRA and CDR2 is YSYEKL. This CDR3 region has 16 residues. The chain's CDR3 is CASSQGRGGKNQPQHF. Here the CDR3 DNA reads TGCGCCAGCAGCCAAGGGAGAGGGGGGAAGAATCAGCCCCAGCATTTT.

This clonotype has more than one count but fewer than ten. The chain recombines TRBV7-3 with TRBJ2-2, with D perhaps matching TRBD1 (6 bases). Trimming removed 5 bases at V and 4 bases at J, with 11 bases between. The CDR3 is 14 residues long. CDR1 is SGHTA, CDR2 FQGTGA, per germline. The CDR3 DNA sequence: TGTGCCAGCAGCCTGACAGGCTCCACCGGGGAGCTGTTTTTT. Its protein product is CASSLTGSTGELFF.

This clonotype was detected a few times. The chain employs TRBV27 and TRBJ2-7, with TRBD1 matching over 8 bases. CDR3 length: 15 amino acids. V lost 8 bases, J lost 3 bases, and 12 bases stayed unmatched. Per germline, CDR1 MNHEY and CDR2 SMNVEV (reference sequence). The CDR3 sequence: CASRNGTGPLYEQYF. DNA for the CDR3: TGTGCCAGCCGAAACGGGACAGGTCCTCTCTACGAGCAGTACTTC.

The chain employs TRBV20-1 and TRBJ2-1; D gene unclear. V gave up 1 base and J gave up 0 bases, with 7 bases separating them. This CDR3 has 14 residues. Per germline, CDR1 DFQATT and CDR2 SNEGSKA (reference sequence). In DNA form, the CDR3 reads TGCAGTGCTAGAGGCTACAGCTCCTACAATGAGCAGTTCTTC. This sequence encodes CSARGYSSYNEQFF.

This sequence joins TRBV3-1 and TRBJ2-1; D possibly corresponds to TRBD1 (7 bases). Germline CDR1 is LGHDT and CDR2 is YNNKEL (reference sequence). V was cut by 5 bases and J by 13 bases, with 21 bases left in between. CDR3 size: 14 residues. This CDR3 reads CASSAGQSLVPQFF. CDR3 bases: TGTGCCAGCAGCGCGGGACAGAGCCTTGTTCCCCAGTTCTTC.

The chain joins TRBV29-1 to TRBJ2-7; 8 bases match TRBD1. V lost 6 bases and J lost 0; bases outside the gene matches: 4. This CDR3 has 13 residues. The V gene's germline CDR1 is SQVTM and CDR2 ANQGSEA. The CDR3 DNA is TGCAGCGTGACAGGGGAAGGCTCCTACGAGCAGTACTTC. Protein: CSVTGEGSYEQYF.

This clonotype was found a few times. The CDR3 spells CASSQGGAGGAFF. The CDR3 DNA is TGCGCCAGCAGCCAAGGGGGGGCCGGCGGAGCTTTCTTT. The J gene is TRBJ1-1, the V gene TRBV4-1; D is perhaps TRBD1 (6 bases). The V and J ends lost 1 base and 10 bases respectively, with 13 bases between them. CDR1 MGHRA and CDR2 YSYEKL come from the germline V gene. The CDR3 contains 13 residues.

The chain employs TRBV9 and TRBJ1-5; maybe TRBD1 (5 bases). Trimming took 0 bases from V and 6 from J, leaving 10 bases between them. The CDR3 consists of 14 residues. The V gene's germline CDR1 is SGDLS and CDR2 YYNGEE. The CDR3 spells CASSVGAGGQPQHF. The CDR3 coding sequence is TGTGCCAGCAGCGTAGGTGCGGGGGGTCAGCCCCAGCATTTT.

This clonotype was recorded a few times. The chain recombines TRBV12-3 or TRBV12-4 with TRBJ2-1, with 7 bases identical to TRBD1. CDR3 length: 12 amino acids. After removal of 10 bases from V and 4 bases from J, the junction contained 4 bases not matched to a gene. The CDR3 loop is CATGGVYNEQFF. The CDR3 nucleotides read TGTGCCACAGGGGGAGTATACAATGAGCAGTTCTTC.

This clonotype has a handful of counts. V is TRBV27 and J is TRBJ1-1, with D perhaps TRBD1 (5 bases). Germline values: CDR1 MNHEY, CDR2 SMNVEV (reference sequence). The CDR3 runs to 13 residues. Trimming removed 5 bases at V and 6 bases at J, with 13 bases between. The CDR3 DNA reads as TGTGCCAGCAGTAGACAGCAGGCGGCTGAAGCTTTCTTT. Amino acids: CASSRQQAAEAFF.

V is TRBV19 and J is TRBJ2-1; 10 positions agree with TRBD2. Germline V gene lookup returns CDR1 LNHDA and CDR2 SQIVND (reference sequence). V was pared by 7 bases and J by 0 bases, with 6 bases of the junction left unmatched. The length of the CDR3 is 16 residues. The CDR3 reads CASTDLAGASYNEQFF. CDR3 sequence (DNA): TGTGCCAGTACCGACCTAGCGGGGGCCTCCTACAATGAGCAGTTCTTC.

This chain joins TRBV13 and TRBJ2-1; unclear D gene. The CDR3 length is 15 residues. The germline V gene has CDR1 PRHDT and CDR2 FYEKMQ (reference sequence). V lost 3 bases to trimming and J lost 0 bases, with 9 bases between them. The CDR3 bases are TGTGCCAGCAGCTTCGGACGCACCTCCTACAATGAGCAGTTCTTC. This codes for CASSFGRTSYNEQFF.

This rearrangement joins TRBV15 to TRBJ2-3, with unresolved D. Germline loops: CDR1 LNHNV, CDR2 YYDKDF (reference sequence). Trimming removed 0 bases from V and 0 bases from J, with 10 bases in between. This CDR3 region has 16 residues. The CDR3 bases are TGTGCCACCAGCAGAGATCGGGCGGTTAGCACAGATACGCAGTATTTT. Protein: CATSRDRAVSTDTQYF.

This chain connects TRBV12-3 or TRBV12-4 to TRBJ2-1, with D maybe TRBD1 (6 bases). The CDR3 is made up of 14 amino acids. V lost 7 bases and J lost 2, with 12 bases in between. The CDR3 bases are TGTGCCAGCATCCGCAGGGGCACCTACAATGAGCAGTTCTTC. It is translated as CASIRRGTYNEQFF.

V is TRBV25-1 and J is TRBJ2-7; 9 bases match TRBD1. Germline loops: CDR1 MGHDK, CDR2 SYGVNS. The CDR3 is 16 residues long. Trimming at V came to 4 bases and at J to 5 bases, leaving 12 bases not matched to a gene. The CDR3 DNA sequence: TGTGCCAGCAGTGGCTACTTCCGGGACAGGGCCCACGAGCAGTACTTC. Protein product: CASSGYFRDRAHEQYF.

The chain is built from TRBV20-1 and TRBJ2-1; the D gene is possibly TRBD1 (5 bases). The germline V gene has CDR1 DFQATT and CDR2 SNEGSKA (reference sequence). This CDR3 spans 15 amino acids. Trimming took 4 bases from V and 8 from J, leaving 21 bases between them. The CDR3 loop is CSATDKGRLDDEQFF. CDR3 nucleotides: TGCAGTGCTACCGACAAGGGGCGGTTGGATGATGAGCAGTTCTTC.